This is a list of T cell receptor beta chains from one sample in a study of blood T cell repertoires in COVID-19. Profiled with immunoSEQ multiplex PCR; TCRdb holds only in-frame clones, not every one. The sample records about 250,000 clones, about 89% being singletons. Sequencing was carried out using peripheral blood. The origin of the receptors is a woman aged 40 to 50 who had recovered from COVID-19. The CDR3 runs from the conserved cysteine through the conserved F or W. The D gene is left open where the match is weak. For some rows the clone size is stated as once, few or many, or as a class when expanded; others skip it.

D | J | size | V | DNA | CDR3
TRBD2 | TRBJ2-3 | - | TRBV3-1/TRBV3-2 | TGTGCCAGCAGCCAGGACGCGGGCGGGAGGGGTACGCAGTATTTT | CASSQDAGGRGTQYF
TRBD2 | TRBJ2-2 | - | TRBV7-6 | TGTGCCAGCAGCCACGGGACTAGCGGATCCACCGGGGAGCTGTTTTTT | CASSHGTSGSTGELFF
- | TRBJ1-2 | few | TRBV12-3/TRBV12-4 | TGTGCCAGCAGTTTGGCGGAGAACTATGGCTACACCTTC | CASSLAENYGYTF
TRBD2 | TRBJ2-5 | - | TRBV28 | TGTGCCAGCAGTTCCCTGCCTAGCGGGAGAGAGACCCAGTACTTC | CASSSLPSGRETQYF
- | TRBJ2-7 | - | TRBV27 | TGTGCCAGCAGCCCTCGGACAGTTATCCCCTACGAGCAGTACTTC | CASSPRTVIPYEQYF
TRBD1 | TRBJ2-1 | - | TRBV24-1 | TGTGCCAGTGCGGACAGGAGGTACAATGAGCAGTTCTTC | CASADRRYNEQFF
- | TRBJ2-5 | - | TRBV28 | TGTGCCAGCAGTTTTCGAGAGACCCAGTACTTC | CASSFRETQYF
TRBD2 | TRBJ2-2 | - | TRBV5-4 | TGTGCCAGCAGCTTGTTGGCGCGGGAGGGTTCCGGGGAGCTGTTTTTT | CASSLLAREGSGELFF
TRBD1 | TRBJ1-2 | - | TRBV2 | TGTGCCAGCAGTGAGGGGACAGGGGGTACTGGCTACACCTTC | CASSEGTGGTGYTF
- | TRBJ1-2 | - | TRBV24-1 | TGTGCCACCAGTGCCGCGAACCGGGGAAACGATGGCTACACCTTC | CATSAANRGNDGYTF
- | TRBJ2-3 | - | TRBV18 | TGTGCCAGCTCACCAACTGCCGATACGCAGTATTTT | CASSPTADTQYF
- | TRBJ2-1 | few | TRBV2 | TGTGCCAGCAGTTTTAGGCTAACGGGGAATGAGCAGTTCTTC | CASSFRLTGNEQFF
TRBD1 | TRBJ2-3 | - | TRBV3-1/TRBV3-2 | TGTGCCAGCAGGGAGACAGGGCCGGGCAAACAGGGCTCTCGCACAGATACGCAGTATTTT | CASRETGPGKQGSRTDTQYF
TRBD2 | TRBJ2-2 | - | TRBV5-5 | TGTGCCAGCAGCTTGGCCCGGGAGGGATACACCGGGGAGCTGTTTTTT | CASSLAREGYTGELFF
- | TRBJ1-2 | - | TRBV12-3/TRBV12-4 | TGTGCCAGCAGTTTAAATGCGCTCTATGGCTACACCTTC | CASSLNALYGYTF
- | TRBJ2-7 | - | TRBV30 | TGTGCCTGGGCCCACAGGACGTCACCCTACGAGCAGTACTTC | CAWAHRTSPYEQYF
TRBD1 | TRBJ2-2 | - | TRBV11-3 | TGTGCCAGCAGCTTAGACCTCGGACAGGGCAACACCGGGGAGCTGTTTTTT | CASSLDLGQGNTGELFF